A single sample gave rise to the 15 T cell receptor beta chains below, sequenced in a study of blood T cell repertoires in COVID-19. This table comes from immunoSEQ multiplex PCR, and its TCRdb copy is limited to in-frame clones, with some not included. The sample shows 150,000 to 200,000 clones, around 84% of them seen only once. The specimen sequenced was peripheral blood. The source of these receptors is an elderly woman with acute or convalescent COVID-19.

The rearrangement uses TRBV6-5 and TRBJ2-1, with D possibly matching TRBD2 (6 bases). This CDR3 has 14 residues. Trimming stripped 1 base from V and 6 bases from J, with 10 bases between. CDR1 and CDR2 from the germline V gene are MNHEY and SVGAGI. The CDR3 DNA reads TGTGCCAGCAGTTACTTGGGGACTCTCAATGAGCAGTTCTTC. Its protein product is CASSYLGTLNEQFF.

The chain carries TRBV4-1 and TRBJ1-4; TRBD1 matches 9 bases. Trimming cost V 2 bases and J 5 bases; bases outside gene matches: 3. The length of the CDR3 is 15 residues. Germline-derived CDR1 and CDR2 are MGHRA and YSYEKL. DNA for the CDR3: TGCGCCAGCAGCCAACTCGGGACAGGGAATGAAAAACTGTTTTTT. The encoded protein is CASSQLGTGNEKLFF.

The chain has TRBV5-1 and TRBJ2-3; weak D call: TRBD2 (6 bases). Between the trimmed V and J ends, which lost 2 bases and 3 bases, there was a span of 13 bases. The germline CDR1 and CDR2 sequences are SGHRS and YFSETQ. This CDR3 region has 15 residues. The CDR3: CASSFNLARTDTQYF. CDR3 coding DNA: TGCGCCAGCAGCTTTAATCTAGCGAGGACAGATACGCAGTATTTT.

This sequence joins TRBV5-4 and TRBJ2-5; a possible D gene is TRBD2 (6 bases). The CDR3 has 14 residues. The germline V gene encodes CDR1 SGHNT and CDR2 YYREEE (reference sequence). Between the trimmed V and J ends, which lost 4 bases and 7 bases, there was a span of 17 bases. The CDR3 loop reads CASSAPSGLRTQYF. The CDR3 DNA reads as TGTGCCAGCAGCGCCCCCAGCGGGTTAAGGACCCAGTACTTC.

This chain uses TRBV6-2 or TRBV6-3 with TRBJ2-2; 7 bases fit TRBD1. Germline V gene sequence: CDR1 MNHEY, CDR2 SVGEGT. V shed 0 bases and J 1 base; nucleotides not matched to a gene: 5. The CDR3 covers 17 residues. CDR3 coding DNA: TGTGCCAGCAGTTACTCCCCGACAGGGTTGAACACCGGGGAGCTGTTTTTT. Residues: CASSYSPTGLNTGELFF.

V and J are TRBV28 and TRBJ2-3; a possible D gene is TRBD2 (5 bases). The V and J ends lost 5 bases and 13 bases respectively, with 13 bases between them. The CDR3 length is 11 residues. CDR1 and CDR2 (germline): MDHEN, SYDVKM. The CDR3 bases are TGTGCCAGCAGTCCCCGGACTCCCGAGTATTTT. This codes for CASSPRTPEYF.

The V and J genes are TRBV27 and TRBJ2-3; 9 bases agree with TRBD2. This CDR3 has 18 amino acids. Trimming cost V 0 bases and J 0 bases; bases outside gene matches: 7. Germline assignment: CDR1 MNHEY and CDR2 SMNVEV (reference sequence). Here the CDR3 reads CASSLSIPSGISTDTQYF. The CDR3 region has the DNA TGTGCCAGCAGTTTATCGATACCTAGCGGGATTAGCACAGATACGCAGTATTTT.

The gene calls are TRBV19 and TRBJ1-1; D is perhaps TRBD1 (6 bases). Germline-derived CDR1 and CDR2 are LNHDA and SQIVND (reference sequence). The CDR3 spans 13 residues. V was cut by 0 bases and J by 5 bases, with 7 bases left in between. The CDR3 coding sequence is TGTGCCAGTAGTATAGAGGGGGCTACTGAAGCTTTCTTT. It encodes CASSIEGATEAFF.

This clone appeared a few times. CDR3 residues: CASSSSRLAGGPYEQYF. CDR3 DNA sequence: TGTGCCAGCAGTTCATCCCGACTAGCGGGAGGGCCGTACGAGCAGTACTTC. This chain joins TRBV27 and TRBJ2-7, with 14 bases that match TRBD2. The CDR3 loop spans 17 amino acids. With 4 bases clipped from V and 4 bases from J, the junction kept 9 bases outside the gene matches. CDR1 and CDR2 from the germline V gene are MNHEY and SMNVEV (reference sequence).

The V gene is TRBV7-2, the J gene TRBJ1-6, with 10 bases that match TRBD1. V shed 4 bases, J shed 9 bases, and the junction held 6 bases outside the gene matches. The length of the CDR3 is 15 residues. The V gene's germline CDR1 is SGHTA and CDR2 FQGNSA. As DNA, the CDR3 is TGTGCCAGCAGCTCGTCGACAGGGGGCACTTCACCCCTCCACTTT. Protein: CASSSSTGGTSPLHF. The full variable domain, with the rest looked up from reference TRBV7-2 and TRBJ1-6, is GAGVSQSPSNKVTEKGKDVELRCDPISGHTALYWYRQSLGQGLEFLIYFQGNSAPDKSGLPSDRFSAERTGGSVSTLTIQRTQQEDSAVYLCASSSSTGGTSPLHFGNGTRLTVT.

The CDR3 nucleotides read TGTGCCAGCAGCCACGGACTTGGCTACACCTTC. This sequence encodes CASSHGLGYTF. The rearrangement links TRBV14 to TRBJ1-2; D uncertain. Trimming removed 3 bases from V and 7 bases from J, with 6 bases in between. This CDR3 has 11 residues. The germline CDR1 and CDR2 sequences are SGHDN and FVKESK.

CDR3 loop: CASSLGDRRYNEQFF. The CDR3 region has the DNA TGCGCCAGCAGCCTCGGGGACAGGCGCTACAATGAGCAGTTCTTC. J is TRBJ2-1 and V is TRBV4-1, with 8 positions matching TRBD1. J gave up 3 bases and V 4 bases, and 5 bases lay outside the gene matches. The CDR3 consists of 15 residues. Germline V lookup: CDR1 MGHRA, CDR2 YSYEKL.

This clone was observed at least ten times. The chain has TRBV6-2 or TRBV6-3 and TRBJ1-5; maybe TRBD1 (6 bases). CDR1 and CDR2 (germline): MNHEY, SVGEGT. Trimming shortened V by 2 bases and J by 2 bases, and 13 bases separated the two germline ends. This CDR3 comprises 16 residues. In DNA, the CDR3 is TGTGCCAGCAGTTACGTCTGGGGGCGAGGCAATCAGCCCCAGCATTTT. It encodes CASSYVWGRGNQPQHF.

For the CDR3, the DNA is TGTGCCAGCAGCTTCCGACAGGGGGTACCCTACAATGAGCAGTTCTTC. It yields the protein CASSFRQGVPYNEQFF. V usage is TRBV7-2 and J usage is TRBJ2-1; 9 bases fit TRBD1. The length of the CDR3 is 16 residues. CDR1 and CDR2 (germline): SGHTA, FQGNSA. V lost 3 bases and J lost 2; bases outside the gene matches: 5.

J is TRBJ2-7 and V is TRBV10-3, with D perhaps matching TRBD1 (6 bases). Germline V gene sequence: CDR1 ENHRY, CDR2 SYGVKD. Trimming took 2 bases from V and 0 from J, leaving 14 bases between them. The CDR3 sequence is 16 residues long. The CDR3 protein is CAISEGGGRSSYEQYF. The CDR3 DNA sequence: TGTGCCATCAGTGAGGGGGGCGGACGGAGCTCCTACGAGCAGTACTTC.